Listed below are T cell receptor beta chains from one sample, sequenced in a study of blood T cell repertoires in COVID-19. The repertoire was sequenced with immunoSEQ multiplex PCR; TCRdb's copy has only in-frame clones and lacks some. The sample yields around 230,000 clones, about nine tenths seen once. Sequenced input: peripheral blood. These receptors were collected from a man aged 25 to 40 who had recovered from COVID-19. Both conserved end residues are part of each CDR3. D genes are given only for firm matches. Clone size, where shown, is once, few, many, or a class for clones that have expanded.

CDR3 DNA: TGTGCCAGCAGCGTAGCAGTACTGAACACTGAAGCTTTCTTT
CDR3 protein: CASSVAVLNTEAFF
V gene: TRBV9
J gene: TRBJ1-1
clone size: -
D gene: -

CDR3 DNA: TGTGCCAGCAGTCTCAATCCCGGGGGATGGGACGGCTACACCTTC
CDR3 protein: CASSLNPGGWDGYTF
V gene: TRBV27
J gene: TRBJ1-2
clone size: -
D gene: -

CDR3 DNA: TGTGCCAGCAGCCAAATGCCAGCTGGGGCCAACGTCCTGACTTTC
CDR3 protein: CASSQMPAGANVLTF
V gene: TRBV3-1/TRBV3-2
J gene: TRBJ2-6
clone size: -
D gene: -

CDR3 DNA: TGCGCCAGCAGCCTGACAGGGGCGAATTCACCCCTCCACTTT
CDR3 protein: CASSLTGANSPLHF
V gene: TRBV4-1
J gene: TRBJ1-6
clone size: once
D gene: TRBD1

CDR3 DNA: TGTGCCACCAGGGGACAGCGGAACTTGCGGGGCACAGATACGCAGTATTTT
CDR3 protein: CATRGQRNLRGTDTQYF
V gene: TRBV19
J gene: TRBJ2-3
clone size: -
D gene: TRBD1

CDR3 DNA: TGTGCCAGCAGTGAAGCAGTACAGGGGATCACTGAAGCTTTCTTT
CDR3 protein: CASSEAVQGITEAFF
V gene: TRBV6-1
J gene: TRBJ1-1
clone size: -
D gene: TRBD1

CDR3 DNA: TGTGCCAGCAGTTTCCCCAACAGGGGTCAAAACTATGGCTACACCTTC
CDR3 protein: CASSFPNRGQNYGYTF
V gene: TRBV28
J gene: TRBJ1-2
clone size: -
D gene: TRBD1

CDR3 DNA: TGTGCCAGCAGCTGGGGACTACCGAACACCGGGGAGCTGTTTTTT
CDR3 protein: CASSWGLPNTGELFF
V gene: TRBV11-2
J gene: TRBJ2-2
clone size: -
D gene: TRBD2

CDR3 DNA: TGTGCCAGCAGTTCCTCAGCGGGGGGGCCAGAAGATACGCAGTATTTT
CDR3 protein: CASSSSAGGPEDTQYF
V gene: TRBV6-5
J gene: TRBJ2-3
clone size: once
D gene: TRBD2

CDR3 DNA: TGTGCCAGCACCGACAGGGGTTACTATGGCTACACCTTC
CDR3 protein: CASTDRGYYGYTF
V gene: TRBV5-5
J gene: TRBJ1-2
clone size: -
D gene: TRBD1